What follows are 26 T cell receptor beta chains derived from one specimen sequenced in a study of T-cell memory formation after mild COVID-19. A single record per CDR3 protein comes from TCRdb applying MiXCR to the 5' RACE reads. The sample has about 560,000 distinct CDR3 sequences, 20% to 25% seen once. Sequencing was done on a sample of PBMCs or a T cell subset sorted from them (not recorded which). The origin of the receptors is an adult woman who had mild COVID-19 (a few samples of this study predate the infection). Cell type and time point are not known.

This chain connects TRBV6-6 to TRBJ1-2; no clear D gene. The CDR3 loop spans 12 amino acids. The germline V and J ends were trimmed by 6 bases and 5 bases, with 10 bases remaining between them. Germline V gene data show CDR1 as MNHNY and CDR2 as SVGAGI (reference sequence). CDR3 protein: CASSPPEYGYTF. The DNA of the CDR3 is TGTGCCAGCAGCCCCCCGGAGTATGGCTACACCTTC.

This clonotype was seen a few times. The rearrangement links TRBV7-9 to TRBJ1-1, with D uncertain. V was pared by 5 bases and J by 3 bases, with 10 bases between. The germline V gene has CDR1 SEHNR and CDR2 FQNEAQ (reference sequence). The CDR3 sequence is 13 residues long. For the CDR3, the DNA is TGTGCCAGCAGCCCGGTAAGGGACACTGAAGCTTTCTTT. Protein: CASSPVRDTEAFF.

The V call is TRBV10-3, the J call TRBJ2-5; 11 bases match TRBD2. The germline V gene has CDR1 ENHRY and CDR2 SYGVKD. V lost 10 bases and J lost 1; bases outside the gene matches: 5. The CDR3 spans 14 residues. The CDR3 region has the DNA TGTGCCAGCACTAGCGGGGGCATCCAAGAGACCCAGTACTTC. Encoded protein: CASTSGGIQETQYF.

This clonotype has only one observation. The chain employs TRBV7-9 and TRBJ1-1; TRBD1 matches 10 bases. The germline CDR1 and CDR2 sequences are SEHNR and FQNEAQ (reference sequence). CDR3 length: 16 residues. J was trimmed by 2 bases and V by 8 bases; bases with no gene match: 11. CDR3 residues: CASWGWRQGANTEAFF. CDR3 coding DNA: TGTGCCAGCTGGGGGTGGAGACAGGGGGCCAACACTGAAGCTTTCTTT.

The sample holds a few counts of this clonotype. The chain is built from TRBV15 and TRBJ2-3; D uncertain. Trimming stripped 2 bases from V and 6 bases from J, with 9 bases between. CDR3 length equals 13 residues. Germline lookup yields CDR1 LNHNV and CDR2 YYDKDF (reference sequence). This CDR3 reads CATSRQRRDTQYF. CDR3 in DNA: TGTGCCACCAGCAGACAAAGGCGGGATACGCAGTATTTT.

This clonotype was seen a handful of times. This chain uses TRBV24-1 with TRBJ1-2; TRBD1 is a possible D gene (6 bases). Germline V gives CDR1 KGHDR, CDR2 SFDVKD. The CDR3 extends over 14 amino acids. V lost 1 base and J 4 bases, leaving 9 bases between the germline ends. Here the CDR3 reads CATSDFTGSYGYTF. CDR3 DNA sequence: TGTGCCACCAGTGATTTTACAGGGAGCTATGGCTACACCTTC.

The chain combines TRBV7-2 with TRBJ2-7; maybe TRBD2 (5 bases). Germline CDR1 SGHTA, CDR2 FQGNSA. The CDR3 runs 15 residues. V dropped 5 bases and J dropped 2 bases, with 16 bases sitting between them. The CDR3 is CASSPDLLVAYEQYF. The CDR3 nucleotides read TGTGCCAGCAGCCCGGACTTGTTAGTAGCCTACGAGCAGTACTTC.

This chain uses TRBV5-1 with TRBJ2-3; D is unclear. V dropped 5 bases and J dropped 6 bases, with 16 bases sitting between them. The V gene's germline CDR1 is SGHRS and CDR2 YFSETQ. There are 14 residues in the CDR3. CDR3 loop: CASRNEPLRDTQYF. The CDR3 nucleotides read TGCGCCAGCAGAAATGAGCCCCTCCGGGATACGCAGTATTTT.

This clonotype has just one count. This chain uses TRBV18 with TRBJ2-7; TRBD2 matches 8 bases. CDR3 size: 15 residues. The ends lost 4 bases at V and 0 bases at J; junction bases unmatched: 5. Germline loops: CDR1 KGHSH, CDR2 LQKENI. CDR3 sequence: CASSQSRGASYEQYF. CDR3 in DNA: TGTGCCAGCTCACAATCGCGGGGGGCCTCCTACGAGCAGTACTTC.

There are a few counts of this clonotype. V usage is TRBV9 and J usage is TRBJ2-1, with D perhaps TRBD2 (6 bases). The CDR3 runs 15 residues. Germline assignment: CDR1 SGDLS and CDR2 YYNGEE. Trimming removed 2 bases from V and 0 bases from J, with 9 bases in between. The CDR3 sequence: CASSVTAGSYNEQFF. The DNA for the CDR3 is TGTGCCAGCAGCGTTACAGCGGGCTCCTACAATGAGCAGTTCTTC.

V gene TRBV13 combines with J gene TRBJ2-3; either TRBD1 or TRBD2 may supply D (7 bases each). The CDR3 loop spans 16 amino acids. From germline, CDR1 is PRHDT and CDR2 FYEKMQ (reference sequence). Trimming cost V 5 bases and J 6 bases, with 21 bases left between them. DNA of the CDR3: TGTGCCAGCAGCCCGCCAGCGGGGTCGGACAGGGATACGCAGTATTTT. Translated, it gives CASSPPAGSDRDTQYF.

The chain has TRBV7-2 and TRBJ2-5, with 8 nucleotides matching TRBD2. The CDR3 spans 14 residues. V lost 5 bases, J lost 5 bases, and 7 bases stayed unmatched. CDR1 and CDR2 from the germline V gene are SGHTA and FQGNSA. The CDR3 DNA reads TGTGCCAGCAGCGGCGCGGGGGGCCGCGAGACCCAGTACTTC. Protein sequence: CASSGAGGRETQYF.

The chain joins TRBV15 to TRBJ2-7; D is ambiguous. CDR1 is LNHNV, CDR2 YYDKDF, per germline (reference sequence). The CDR3 consists of 15 residues. Trimming stripped 0 bases from V and 4 bases from J, with 13 bases between. The CDR3 DNA reads as TGTGCCACCAGCAGAGACCTCTCCTCGCGGTACGAGCAGTACTTC. It codes for CATSRDLSSRYEQYF.

The gene calls are TRBV12-3 or TRBV12-4 and TRBJ2-1, with D unclear. This CDR3 spans 14 amino acids. Trimming took off 3 bases at V and 7 bases at J, with 13 bases between the two ends. The CDR3 here is CASSFWSEANEQFF. The CDR3 DNA reads as TGTGCCAGCAGTTTCTGGTCGGAAGCGAATGAGCAGTTCTTC.

The chain carries TRBV2 and TRBJ2-1; a possible D gene is TRBD1 (5 bases). The CDR3 sequence is 12 residues long. Trimming cost V 7 bases and J 4 bases, with 8 bases left between them. The germline V gene encodes CDR1 SNHLY and CDR2 FYNNEI. The CDR3, as DNA: TGTGCCAGCATGGGGCCGTACAATGAGCAGTTCTTC. This codes for CASMGPYNEQFF.

The rearrangement joins TRBV7-6 to TRBJ2-7, with a weak D call TRBD1 (6 bases). V gave up 1 base and J gave up 2 bases, with 9 bases separating them. CDR1 and CDR2 from the germline V gene are SGHVS and FNYEAQ. The CDR3 runs 14 residues. The CDR3 loop is CASSLEAGAYEQYF. CDR3 nucleotides: TGTGCCAGCAGCTTAGAAGCAGGGGCCTACGAGCAGTACTTC.

This clonotype was observed a handful of times. The chain has TRBV12-3 or TRBV12-4 and TRBJ2-3; D is uncertain. V was pared by 6 bases and J by 6 bases, with 13 bases between. This CDR3 has 13 amino acids. The CDR3 here is CASRPPSEDTQYF. In nucleotides, the CDR3 is TGTGCCAGCAGACCCCCCTCGGAGGATACGCAGTATTTT.

This clonotype was detected only a few times. The chain combines TRBV4-3 with TRBJ2-4; 12 bases match TRBD2. From germline, CDR1 is LGHNA and CDR2 YSLEER. The junction had 5 bases not matched to a gene; V was cut back by 1 base and J by 4 bases. The CDR3 is 17 amino acids. The CDR3 here is CASSQGGLAGTKNIQYF. CDR3 sequence (DNA): TGCGCCAGCAGCCAAGGTGGACTAGCGGGAACTAAAAACATTCAGTACTTC.

The sample holds a few counts of this clonotype. This chain connects TRBV12-3 or TRBV12-4 to TRBJ2-5, with 8 bases aligning to TRBD1. Trimming took 7 bases from V and 2 from J; bases not matched to a gene: 6. The CDR3 sequence is 14 residues long. CDR3 sequence: CASTRTGLQETQYF. CDR3 DNA sequence: TGTGCCAGCACCCGGACAGGGCTACAAGAGACCCAGTACTTC.

This clonotype turned up a few times. The chain employs TRBV2 and TRBJ1-2; D gene uncertain. Germline V gene lookup returns CDR1 SNHLY and CDR2 FYNNEI. The CDR3 runs to 15 residues. V was trimmed by 8 bases and J by 5 bases, leaving 21 bases between them. CDR3 coding DNA: TGTGCCAGCCTTCTTTCCCGGGTGGGAAATTATGGCTACACCTTC. Residues: CASLLSRVGNYGYTF. The full variable domain, in which reference TRBV2 and TRBJ1-2 provide the parts outside the CDR3, is EPEVTQTPSHQVTQMGQEVILRCVPISNHLYFYWYRQILGQKVEFLVSFYNNEISEKSEIFDDQFSVERPDGSNFTLKIRSTKLEDSAMYFCASLLSRVGNYGYTFGSGTRLTVV.

There are a few counts of this clonotype. The rearrangement joins TRBV5-1 to TRBJ2-1; 7 bases agree with TRBD2. Germline V gene lookup returns CDR1 SGHRS and CDR2 YFSETQ. CDR3 size: 16 residues. Trimming took 0 bases from V and 1 from J; bases not matched to a gene: 4. DNA for the CDR3: TGCGCCAGCAGCTTGGCATCAGCGGGATCCTACAATGAGCAGTTCTTC. The encoded protein is CASSLASAGSYNEQFF.

The CDR3 loop reads CASSQDVGSPGNTIYF. CDR3 sequence (DNA): TGCGCCAGCAGCCAGGATGTGGGTTCTCCTGGAAACACCATATATTTT. This chain uses TRBV5-1 with TRBJ1-3, with unresolved D. Per germline, CDR1 SGHRS and CDR2 YFSETQ. The CDR3 contains 16 residues. The V and J ends lost 4 bases and 2 bases respectively, with 16 bases between them.

This chain connects TRBV6-1 to TRBJ2-3; D might be TRBD2 (5 bases). V gave up 0 bases and J gave up 0 bases, with 13 bases separating them. The germline CDR1 and CDR2 sequences are MNHNS and SASEGT. The CDR3 contains 17 residues. CDR3 coding DNA: TGTGCCAGCAGTGAAGCCGTCCTAGCACCTAGCACAGATACGCAGTATTTT. It encodes CASSEAVLAPSTDTQYF.

The genes are TRBV7-9 and TRBJ1-3, with TRBD1 matching over 9 bases. With V trimmed by 2 bases and J by 6 bases, 5 bases remained unmatched. The germline V gene encodes CDR1 SEHNR and CDR2 FQNEAQ (reference sequence). This CDR3 comprises 15 residues. CDR3 nucleotides: TGTGCCAGCAGCTTACACGGACAGGGGCTAAACACCATATATTTT. Amino acid sequence: CASSLHGQGLNTIYF. The full variable domain, rest sourced from reference TRBV7-9 and TRBJ1-3, is DTGVSQNPRHKITKRGQNVTFRCDPISEHNRLYWYRQTLGQGPEFLTYFQNEAQLEKSRLLSDRFSAERPKGSFSTLEIQRTEQGDSAMYLCASSLHGQGLNTIYFGEGSWLTVV.

The chain carries TRBV7-2 and TRBJ2-5; no reliable D call. The CDR3 is 11 residues long. The V and J ends lost 2 bases and 5 bases respectively, with 3 bases between them. Germline V gene data show CDR1 as SGHTA and CDR2 as FQGNSA. The CDR3 region is CASSLFETQYF. CDR3 nucleotide sequence: TGTGCCAGCAGCTTATTCGAGACCCAGTACTTC.

The CDR3 loop reads CASSPWDSGYEQYF. The CDR3 bases are TGCGCCAGCAGCCCCTGGGATAGCGGGTACGAGCAGTACTTC. The rearrangement joins TRBV4-3 to TRBJ2-7; 7 nucleotides align to TRBD2. This CDR3 is built from 14 residues. Germline V lookup: CDR1 LGHNA, CDR2 YSLEER. V was clipped by 4 bases and J by 4 bases; unmatched bases: 7.